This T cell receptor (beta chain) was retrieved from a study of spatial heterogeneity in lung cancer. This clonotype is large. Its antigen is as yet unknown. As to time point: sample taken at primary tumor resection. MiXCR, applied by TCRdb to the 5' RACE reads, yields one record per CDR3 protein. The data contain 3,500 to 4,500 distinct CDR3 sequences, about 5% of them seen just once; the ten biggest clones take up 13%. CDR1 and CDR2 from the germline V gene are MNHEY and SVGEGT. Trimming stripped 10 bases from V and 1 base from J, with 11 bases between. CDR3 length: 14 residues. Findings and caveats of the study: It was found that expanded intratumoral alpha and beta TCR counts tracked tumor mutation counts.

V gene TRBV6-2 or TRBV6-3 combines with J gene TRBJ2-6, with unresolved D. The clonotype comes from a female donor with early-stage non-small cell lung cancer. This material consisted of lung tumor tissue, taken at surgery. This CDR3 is CATKGSSGANVLTF. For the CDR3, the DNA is TGTGCCACCAAGGGAAGTTCTGGGGCCAACGTCCTGACTTTC.